This T cell receptor beta chain was captured by sequencing in a study of human T cells and chemical hapten exposure. Time point of the sample: healthy volunteer bleed at 6 weeks. Unfractionated whole blood was the source from which total RNA was extracted. Comment on this clonotype: Its antigen is as yet unknown.

The CDR3 is 11 residues long. Trimming stripped 6 bases from V and 4 bases from J, with 7 bases between. Germline V gene lookup returns CDR1 LNHDA and CDR2 SQIVND (reference sequence). Study results and limitations: High-frequency TCRs, those above 1 in 1000, stayed the same after DPC sensitization.

Authors' analysis steps: A per-sample median of approximately 100,000 TCRs was observed, with a range of roughly 20,000 to 690,600. TCRdb re-called the RACE reads through MiXCR, storing one row per CDR3 protein. It is TCRdb's table, rather than the study itself, that gives the V and J calls and clone size. This table has about 82,000 distinct CDR3 sequences, roughly 8.6% appearing once. The sequencing sample was made of whole blood. The rearrangement joins TRBV19 to TRBJ2-7, with D uncertain. This sequence originates from a male donor in good health. Some clones in this sample may be carry-over from other donors' samples. CDR3 protein: CASRDDYEQYF. CDR3 sequence (DNA): TGTGCCAGTAGAGACGATTACGAGCAGTACTTC.